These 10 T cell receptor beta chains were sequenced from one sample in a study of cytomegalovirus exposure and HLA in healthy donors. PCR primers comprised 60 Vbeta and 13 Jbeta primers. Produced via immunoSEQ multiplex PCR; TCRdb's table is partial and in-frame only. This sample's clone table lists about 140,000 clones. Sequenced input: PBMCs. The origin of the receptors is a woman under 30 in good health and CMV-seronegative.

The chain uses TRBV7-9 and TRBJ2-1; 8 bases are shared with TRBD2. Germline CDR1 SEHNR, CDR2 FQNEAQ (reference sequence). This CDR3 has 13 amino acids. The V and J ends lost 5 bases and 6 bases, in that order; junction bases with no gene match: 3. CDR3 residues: CASSRGGSNEQFF. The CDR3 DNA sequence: TGTGCCAGCAGCCGGGGGGGGAGCAATGAGCAGTTCTTC. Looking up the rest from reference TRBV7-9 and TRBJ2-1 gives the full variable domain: DTGVSQNPRHKITKRGQNVTFRCDPISEHNRLYWYRQTLGQGPEFLTYFQNEAQLEKSRLLSDRFSAERPKGSFSTLEIQRTEQGDSAMYLCASSRGGSNEQFFGPGTRLTVL.

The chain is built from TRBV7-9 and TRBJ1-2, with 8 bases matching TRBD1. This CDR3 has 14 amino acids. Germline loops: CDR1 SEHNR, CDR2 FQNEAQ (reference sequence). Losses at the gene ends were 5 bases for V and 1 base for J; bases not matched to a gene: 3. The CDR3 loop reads CASSPGGLNYGYTF. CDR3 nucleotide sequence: TGTGCCAGCAGCCCAGGGGGCCTTAACTATGGCTACACCTTC.

CDR3 coding DNA: TGTGCCAGCTCACCAGCTCGGTTCAACACCGGGGAGCTGTTTTTT. Amino acids: CASSPARFNTGELFF. This sequence joins TRBV18 and TRBJ2-2; no clear D. V dropped 2 bases and J dropped 2 bases, with 9 bases sitting between them. The CDR3 has 15 residues. Germline loops: CDR1 KGHSH, CDR2 LQKENI. Together with reference TRBV18 and TRBJ2-2, the CDR3 gives the full variable domain: NAGVMQNPRHLVRRRGQEARLRCSPMKGHSHVYWYRQLPEEGLKFMVYLQKENIIDESGMPKERFSAEFPKEGPSILRIQQVVRGDSAAYFCASSPARFNTGELFFGEGSRLTVL.

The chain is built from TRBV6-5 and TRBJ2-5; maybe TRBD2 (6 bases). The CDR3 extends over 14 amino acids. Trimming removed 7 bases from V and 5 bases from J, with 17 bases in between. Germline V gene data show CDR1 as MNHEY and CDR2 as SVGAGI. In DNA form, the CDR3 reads TGTGCCAGCAATCGGGTGGGGGGTCGGGAGACCCAGTACTTC. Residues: CASNRVGGRETQYF.

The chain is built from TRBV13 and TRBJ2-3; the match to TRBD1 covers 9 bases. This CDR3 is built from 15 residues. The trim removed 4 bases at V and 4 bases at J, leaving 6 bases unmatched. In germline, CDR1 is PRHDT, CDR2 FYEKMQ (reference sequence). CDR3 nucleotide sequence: TGTGCCAGCAGCTCCTACAGGGGGCGCCCAGATACGCAGTATTTT. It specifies CASSSYRGRPDTQYF.

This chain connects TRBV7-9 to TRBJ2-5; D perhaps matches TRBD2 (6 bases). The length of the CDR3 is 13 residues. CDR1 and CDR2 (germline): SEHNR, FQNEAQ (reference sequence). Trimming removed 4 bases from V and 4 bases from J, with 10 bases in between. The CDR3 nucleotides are TGTGCCAGCAGCTACGGGAGTTTAGAGACCCAGTACTTC. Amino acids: CASSYGSLETQYF.

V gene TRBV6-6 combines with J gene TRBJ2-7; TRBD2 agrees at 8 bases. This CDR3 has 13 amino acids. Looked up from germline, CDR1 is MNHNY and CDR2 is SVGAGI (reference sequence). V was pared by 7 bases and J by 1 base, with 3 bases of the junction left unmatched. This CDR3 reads CASMTGGSYEQYV. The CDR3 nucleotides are TGTGCCAGCATGACGGGGGGGTCCTACGAGCAGTACGTC.

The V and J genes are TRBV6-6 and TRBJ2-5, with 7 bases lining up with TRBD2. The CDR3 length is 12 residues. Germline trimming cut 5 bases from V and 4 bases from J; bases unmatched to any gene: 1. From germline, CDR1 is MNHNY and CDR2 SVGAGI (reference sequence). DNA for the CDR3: TGTGCCAGCAGTGGGGGGGGAGAGACCCAGTACTTC. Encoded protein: CASSGGGETQYF.

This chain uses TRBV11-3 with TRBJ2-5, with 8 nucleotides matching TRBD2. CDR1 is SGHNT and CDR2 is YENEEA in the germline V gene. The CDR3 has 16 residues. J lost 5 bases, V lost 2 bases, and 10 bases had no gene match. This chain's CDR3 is CASSLYPGRERETQYF. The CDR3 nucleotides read TGTGCCAGCAGCTTATACCCCGGGAGGGAAAGGGAGACCCAGTACTTC.

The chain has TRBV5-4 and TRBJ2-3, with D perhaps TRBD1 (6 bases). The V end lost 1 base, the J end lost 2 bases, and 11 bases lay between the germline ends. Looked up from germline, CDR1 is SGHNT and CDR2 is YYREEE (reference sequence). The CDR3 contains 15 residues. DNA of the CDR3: TGTGCCAGCAGCTTGAGTAACAGGGTCACAGATACGCAGTATTTT. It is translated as CASSLSNRVTDTQYF.